The clone carrying this T cell receptor (beta chain) was recorded a few times. A TCRbeta library incorporating unique molecular identifiers was prepared. TCRdb itself ran the PCR reads through MiXCR, one entry per CDR3 protein. The sample records 490,000 or so distinct CDR3 sequences, about 12% being singletons. This sample stems from a study of T-cell reconstitution after alpha-beta-depleted transplantation in children. The V and J ends lost 7 bases and 8 bases respectively, with 9 bases between them. Germline V lookup: CDR1 LNHDA, CDR2 SQIVND (reference sequence). The CDR3 has 11 amino acids. The rearrangement links TRBV19 to TRBJ2-4; D is perhaps TRBD1 (6 bases). The sequenced sample was PBMCs from the stem cell graft donor, obtained from the stem cell graft. This clonotype originated in a human donor who donated a stem cell graft to a child with combined immunodeficiency. The CDR3 coding sequence is TGTGCCAGTATACAGGGCGACATTCAGTACTTC. It codes for CASIQGDIQYF.